This TCR beta chain stems from a study of patients and donors after allogeneic stem cell transplantation. This clonotype occurred a few times. TCRdb re-called the RT-PCR reads through MiXCR, storing one row per CDR3 protein. Of about 57,000 distinct CDR3 sequences in the sample, 10% to 15% are singletons; the top ten hold more than 25%. V shed 4 bases and J 7 bases; nucleotides not matched to a gene: 12. In germline, CDR1 is SGDLS, CDR2 YYNGEE. This CDR3 has 15 amino acids. V and J are TRBV9 and TRBJ2-7; 9 bases fit TRBD2. This clonotype was obtained from a human donor who was either an allogeneic HSCT recipient or a stem cell or donor lymphocyte infusion donor (not recorded which). It is not recorded whose cells these are; they may come from a transplant donor. Sequenced sample: blood, either unsorted or a sorted T cell fraction (not recorded which). The CDR3: CASSPGTSSAREQYF. In DNA form, the CDR3 reads TGTGCCAGCAGCCCCGGGACTAGCTCGGCTCGGGAGCAGTACTTC.